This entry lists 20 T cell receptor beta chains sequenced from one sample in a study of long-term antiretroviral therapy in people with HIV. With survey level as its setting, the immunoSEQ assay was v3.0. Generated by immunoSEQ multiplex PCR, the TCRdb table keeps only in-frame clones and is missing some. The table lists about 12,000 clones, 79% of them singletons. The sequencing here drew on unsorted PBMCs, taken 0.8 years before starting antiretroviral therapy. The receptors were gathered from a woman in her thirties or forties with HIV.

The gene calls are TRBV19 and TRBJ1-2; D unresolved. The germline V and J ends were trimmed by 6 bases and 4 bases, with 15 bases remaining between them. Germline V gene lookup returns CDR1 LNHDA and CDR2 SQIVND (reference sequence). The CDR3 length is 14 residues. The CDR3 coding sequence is TGTGCCAGTAGATCGGAGCAGTTTCCCTATGGCTACACCTTC. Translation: CASRSEQFPYGYTF.

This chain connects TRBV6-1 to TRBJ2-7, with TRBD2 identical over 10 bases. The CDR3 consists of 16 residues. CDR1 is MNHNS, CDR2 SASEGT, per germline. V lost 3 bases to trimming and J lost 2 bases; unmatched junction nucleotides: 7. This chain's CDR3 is CASSDYFLAGAYEQYF. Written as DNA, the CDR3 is TGTGCCAGCAGTGATTACTTTCTAGCGGGAGCCTACGAGCAGTACTTC.

In nucleotides, the CDR3 is TGTGCCAGCAGCTTAGCGGTGAAGGGGATCACAGATACGCAGTATTTT. It codes for CASSLAVKGITDTQYF. The V and J genes are TRBV7-6 and TRBJ2-3, with a tentative D call TRBD1 (5 bases). With 0 bases removed from V and 2 bases from J, the gap between germline ends came to 12 bases. The CDR3 is 16 amino acids. Germline V gene sequence: CDR1 SGHVS, CDR2 FNYEAQ. The whole variable domain, filled in from reference TRBV7-6 and TRBJ2-3, reads GAGVSQSPRYKVTKRGQDVALRCDPISGHVSLYWYRQALGQGPEFLTYFNYEAQQDKSGLPNDRFSAERPEGSISTLTIQRTEQRDSAMYRCASSLAVKGITDTQYFGPGTRLTVL.

In DNA form, the CDR3 reads TGTGCCAGCAGATATCTGGGAGAGACCCAGTACTTC. Residues: CASRYLGETQYF. The V and J genes are TRBV7-2 and TRBJ2-5, with D unresolved. The V end lost 6 bases, the J end lost 4 bases, and 9 bases lay between the germline ends. CDR3 length equals 12 residues. Germline V gene sequence: CDR1 SGHTA, CDR2 FQGNSA.

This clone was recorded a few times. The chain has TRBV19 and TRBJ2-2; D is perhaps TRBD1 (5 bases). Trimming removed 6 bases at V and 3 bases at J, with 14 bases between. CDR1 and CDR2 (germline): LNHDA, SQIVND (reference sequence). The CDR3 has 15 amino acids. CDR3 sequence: CASSQGGRDTGELFF. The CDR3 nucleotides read TGTGCCAGTAGCCAGGGCGGCCGAGACACCGGGGAGCTGTTTTTT. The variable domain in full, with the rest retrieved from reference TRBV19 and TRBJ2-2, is DGGITQSPKYLFRKEGQNVTLSCEQNLNHDAMYWYRQDPGQGLRLIYYSQIVNDFQKGDIAEGYSVSREKKESFPLTVTSAQKNPTAFYLCASSQGGRDTGELFFGEGSRLTVL.

CDR3 bases: TGTGCCAGCAGGCGGACAGGGGGCGCCAGCCCCGTTGAGACCCAGTACTTC. This translates into CASRRTGGASPVETQYF. V usage is TRBV2 and J usage is TRBJ2-5; 11 positions match TRBD1. J was trimmed by 5 bases and V by 6 bases; bases with no gene match: 14. Germline loops: CDR1 SNHLY, CDR2 FYNNEI. The CDR3 extends over 17 amino acids.

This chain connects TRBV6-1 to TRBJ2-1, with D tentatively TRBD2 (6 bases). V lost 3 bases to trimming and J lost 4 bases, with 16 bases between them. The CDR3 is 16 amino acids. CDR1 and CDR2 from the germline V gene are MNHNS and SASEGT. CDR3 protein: CASSDPGAAGYNEQFF. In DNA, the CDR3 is TGTGCCAGCAGTGACCCTGGGGCAGCGGGTTACAATGAGCAGTTCTTC.

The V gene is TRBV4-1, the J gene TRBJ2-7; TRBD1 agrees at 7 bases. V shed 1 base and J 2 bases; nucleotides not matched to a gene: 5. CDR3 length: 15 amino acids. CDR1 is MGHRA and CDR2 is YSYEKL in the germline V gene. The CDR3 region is CASSQGEGGPYEQYF. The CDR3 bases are TGCGCCAGCAGCCAAGGGGAAGGGGGCCCCTACGAGCAGTACTTC.

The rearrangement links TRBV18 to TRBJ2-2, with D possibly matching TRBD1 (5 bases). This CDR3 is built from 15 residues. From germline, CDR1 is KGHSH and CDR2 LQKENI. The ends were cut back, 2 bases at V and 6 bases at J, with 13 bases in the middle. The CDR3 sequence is CASSPTDSPSGELFF. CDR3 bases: TGTGCCAGCTCACCAACCGACAGCCCGTCCGGGGAGCTGTTTTTT.

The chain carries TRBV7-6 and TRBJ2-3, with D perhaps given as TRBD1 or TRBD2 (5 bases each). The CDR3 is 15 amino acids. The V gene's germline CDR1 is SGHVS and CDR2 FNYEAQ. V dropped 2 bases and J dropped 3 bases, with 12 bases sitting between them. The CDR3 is CASSLTGLGTDTQYF. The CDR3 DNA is TGTGCCAGCAGCTTAACGGGGCTAGGGACAGATACGCAGTATTTT. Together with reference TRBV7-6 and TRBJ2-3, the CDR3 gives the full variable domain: GAGVSQSPRYKVTKRGQDVALRCDPISGHVSLYWYRQALGQGPEFLTYFNYEAQQDKSGLPNDRFSAERPEGSISTLTIQRTEQRDSAMYRCASSLTGLGTDTQYFGPGTRLTVL.

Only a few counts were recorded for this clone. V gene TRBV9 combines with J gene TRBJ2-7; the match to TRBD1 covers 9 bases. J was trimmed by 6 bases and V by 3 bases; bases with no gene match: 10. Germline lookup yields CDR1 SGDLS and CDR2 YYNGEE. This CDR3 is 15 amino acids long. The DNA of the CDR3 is TGTGCCAGCAGCGCCACAGGGGGCGCCTGGGGCGAGCAGTACTTC. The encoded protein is CASSATGGAWGEQYF.

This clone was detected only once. The CDR3 DNA reads as TGTGCCAGCAGTTACTCAAGCGGGGTATCCTACAATGAGCAGTTCTTC. Translated, it gives CASSYSSGVSYNEQFF. The V call is TRBV6-6, the J call TRBJ2-1; the match to TRBD2 covers 7 bases. Losses at the gene ends were 0 bases for V and 1 base for J; bases not matched to a gene: 3. Germline loops: CDR1 MNHNY, CDR2 SVGAGI (reference sequence). The CDR3 covers 16 residues.

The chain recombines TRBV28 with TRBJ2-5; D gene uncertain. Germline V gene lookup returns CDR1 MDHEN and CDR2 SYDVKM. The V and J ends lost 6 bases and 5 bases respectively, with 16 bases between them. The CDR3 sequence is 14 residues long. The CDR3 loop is CASRLTGGWETQYF. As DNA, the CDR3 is TGTGCCAGCAGATTAACGGGTGGCTGGGAGACCCAGTACTTC.

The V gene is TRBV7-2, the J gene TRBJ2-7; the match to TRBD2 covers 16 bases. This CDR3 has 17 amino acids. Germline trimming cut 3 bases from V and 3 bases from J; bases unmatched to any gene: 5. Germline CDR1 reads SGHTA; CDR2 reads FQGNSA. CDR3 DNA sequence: TGTGCCAGCAGCTTGGGACTAGCGGGAGGGCCCGGCTACGAGCAGTACTTC. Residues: CASSLGLAGGPGYEQYF. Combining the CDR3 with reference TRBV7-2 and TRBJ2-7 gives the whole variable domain GAGVSQSPSNKVTEKGKDVELRCDPISGHTALYWYRQSLGQGLEFLIYFQGNSAPDKSGLPSDRFSAERTGGSVSTLTIQRTQQEDSAVYLCASSLGLAGGPGYEQYFGPGTRLTVT.

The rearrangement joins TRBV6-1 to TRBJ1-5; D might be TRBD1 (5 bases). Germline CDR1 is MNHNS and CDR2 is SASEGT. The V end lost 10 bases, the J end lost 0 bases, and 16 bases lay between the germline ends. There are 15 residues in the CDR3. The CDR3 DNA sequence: TGTGCCACCTTGGGGACCGGGGATAGCAATCAGCCCCAGCATTTT. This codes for CATLGTGDSNQPQHF.

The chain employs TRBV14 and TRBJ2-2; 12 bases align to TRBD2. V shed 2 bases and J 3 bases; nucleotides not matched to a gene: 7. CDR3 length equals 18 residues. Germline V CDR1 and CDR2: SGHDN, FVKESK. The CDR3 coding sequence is TGTGCCAGCAGCCAAATGTATGGACTAGCGGGGTACACCGGGGAGCTGTTTTTT. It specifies CASSQMYGLAGYTGELFF.

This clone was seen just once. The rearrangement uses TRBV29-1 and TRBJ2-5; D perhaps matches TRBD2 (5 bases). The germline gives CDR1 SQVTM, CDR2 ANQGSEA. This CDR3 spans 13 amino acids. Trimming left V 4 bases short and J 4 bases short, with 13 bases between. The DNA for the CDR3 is TGCAGCGTTGCTGGCGGGCAACGAGAGACCCAGTACTTC. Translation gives CSVAGGQRETQYF.

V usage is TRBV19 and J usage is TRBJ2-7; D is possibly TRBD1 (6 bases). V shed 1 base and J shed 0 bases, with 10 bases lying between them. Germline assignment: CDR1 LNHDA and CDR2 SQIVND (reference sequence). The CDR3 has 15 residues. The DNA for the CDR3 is TGTGCCAGTAGTATAGGGGACAAGTCCTCCTACGAGCAGTACTTC. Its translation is CASSIGDKSSYEQYF.

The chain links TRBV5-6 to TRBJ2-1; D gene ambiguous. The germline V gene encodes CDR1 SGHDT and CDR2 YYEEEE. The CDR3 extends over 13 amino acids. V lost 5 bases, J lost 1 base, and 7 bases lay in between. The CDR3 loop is CASSEGSYNEQFF. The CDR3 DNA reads TGTGCCAGCAGTGAAGGATCCTACAATGAGCAGTTCTTC.

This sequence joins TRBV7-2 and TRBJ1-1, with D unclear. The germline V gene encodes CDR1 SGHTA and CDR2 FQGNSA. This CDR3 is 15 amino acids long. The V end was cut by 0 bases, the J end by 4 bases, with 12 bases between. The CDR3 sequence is CASSLAKGWGTEAFF. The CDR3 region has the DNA TGTGCCAGCAGCTTAGCGAAAGGCTGGGGCACTGAAGCTTTCTTT.